Sequencing of this T cell receptor beta chain was carried out in a study of cytomegalovirus exposure and HLA in healthy donors (dated by TCRdb to the late 2010s). For the study in its entirety: According to an earlier analysis of 587 of the donors, 150 million to 200 million T cells yielded 95 million to 140 million unique TCR beta sequences and 276 Gb of sequence data. Around 320 gigabases of sequencing data and 80 million or so unique TCR sequences were included in an early release covering roughly 600 HLA-typed donors. The genetic ancestry cluster associated with self-reported Caucasian donors included around four fifths of the roughly 390 genotyped donors. The study was designed to test whether signatures of past pathogen exposure could be identified by cataloging public T cell receptors. The study used immunosequencing to profile the T cell repertoires of 600 to 850 subjects and linked those repertoires to cytomegalovirus serostatus. A separate validation cohort of about 110 different subjects was used in addition to the 666-subject first cohort. The study combined high-throughput TCR immunosequencing, statistical association of individual TCRs with disease status, and machine learning to predict cytomegalovirus infection status. A later analysis re-analyzed previously published TCR beta repertoires from approximately 670 donors and added high-resolution HLA genotyping to study TCR occurrence patterns. Rather than using new phenotypic data, the later analysis identified candidate immune exposures from TCR beta sequences and from how often those sequences occurred across donors. An earlier analysis of 500 to 650 of the donors applied high-throughput TCR beta sequencing to assess whether each TCR beta V gene segment acted as functional or pseudogenic. Donor age, sex, ethnicity and CMV serostatus were compiled together with the repertoire data. A later genetic analysis took genome-wide SNP genotypes for about 65% of the 666 donors and used that subset as a discovery cohort. Every discovery cohort repertoire had been produced on one sequencing platform. Class I and class II HLA loci were covered by the typing at four-digit resolution. The number of donors typed differed by locus, with roughly 629-640 for A, B, C, DRB1 and DQB1, more than 500 for DQA1, about 610 for DPA1, and roughly 450 for DPB1. Five DR-DQ haplotypes were treated as single units for association and clustering because of strong linkage in the cohort. Across 300 to 500 genotyped donors of the cohort, an average of about 240,000 unique TCR beta nucleotide sequences per donor were sequenced, and approximately 17% of those sequences were non-productive. General conclusions and limits of the study: The cohort was sequenced for TCR beta chains only, and without alpha or paired-chain data the features that could be detected were limited. Some IMGT-functional V segments, including TRBV6-2 and TRBV6-3, could not be told apart with the 87-base-pair reads, so those segments were excluded. Most CMV-associated TCR beta chains appeared to be HLA-restricted in a later analysis, and the HLA associations seemed to be driven largely by CMV exposure. According to a later analysis, TCR association rates differed among HLA loci, with DRB1 alleles showing the most associated TCRs and HLA-C alleles showing the fewest. The study gave a list of over 150 TCR beta chains associated with cytomegalovirus. Because some donors lacked HLA typing at each locus, the association tests relied only on the typed subset. A few of the identified cytomegalovirus-associated TCR beta chains were confirmed in vitro to be specific for cytomegalovirus antigens. Roughly uniform sequencing depth across donors was assumed in presence/absence analyses, although this assumption may not hold. A cluster of highly shared sequence variants was judged likely to be a technical artifact of the sequencing pipeline. A further reported finding was that TCR beta sequences accurately predicted the HLA-A and HLA-B alleles for most subjects in the first cohort. Correlated functional status among segregating V segments might be attributable to linkage disequilibrium, but an unknown experimental factor could not be ruled out. Immune exposure information for the cohort was limited to CMV serostatus. A later genetic analysis reported fewer N-insertions in productive TCRs among donors in an Asian-associated ancestry cluster than the roughly 640-donor mean. Cytomegalovirus status was reported to be diagnosed by the classifier with high specificity and sensitivity in both the original and validation cohorts. Because counts were too low, about 18 rarely observed V segments, including chromosome 9 orphons, were excluded from the earlier analysis of 587 of the donors. In a later analysis, HLA-associated TCR beta chains showed more clonal expansion and lower generation probabilities than non-associated chains that were equally common. An association between a missense DCLRE1C variant and V-gene and J-gene trimming of TCR beta chains was found in a later genetic analysis and replicated in an independent cohort. When HLA alleles, especially DR and DQ, strongly co-occurred, attributing TCR associations to individual alleles was difficult. The authors suggested that the approach could potentially be generalized to other disease states and immunological phenotypes. At a false discovery rate of 0.05, a later analysis linked 15,000 to 20,000 TCR beta sequences to specific HLA alleles. Several of the top co-occurrence clusters appeared to be linked to parvovirus B19, influenza, CMV and Epstein-Barr virus, according to a later analysis. An earlier analysis of 587 of the donors showed that most TCR beta V segments appeared in productive rearrangements either about 90% or about 30% of the time, which broadly matched IMGT annotations. Across donors, most TCR sequences were observed very rarely, whereas some public TCRs were present in many individuals.

In total, just over 650 healthy bone marrow donors made up the cohort. All cohort members were sampled while nominally healthy, although unrecorded immune exposures were likely present. The donor tested CMV seronegative, placing the donor among the 300 to 400 seronegative members of the cohort. A peripheral blood sample was collected from each donor, and TCR beta sequencing was performed on peripheral blood mononuclear cells. The Qiagen DNeasy Blood Extraction Kit was used to extract genomic DNA from the blood cell samples. Turning to this clone: The antigen it recognizes is unknown. The sample holds no much larger clone one base away, and base qualities are not on file.

From the cysteine through the phenylalanine, the CDR3 covers 13 amino acids. Only CDR3 DNA is held: 39 bases, read in frame from base 1. The germline V gene specifies SGHVS as CDR1 and FQNEAQ as CDR2. V is clipped by 5 bases and J by 3 bases, and the sequence between their germline boundaries is 10 bases long. The library came from the immunoSEQ multiplex PCR assay. The multiplex PCR relied on a mix of 60 forward primers for TCR Vbeta segments and 13 reverse primers for TCR Jbeta segments. Amplification of the CDR3 region of rearranged TCR beta genes was performed with a multiplex PCR assay on genomic DNA. The amplified TCR beta libraries were sequenced on the Illumina HiSeq System as 87-base-pair reads. On the authors' methods: A later analysis tallied around 80 million unique TCR beta chains across the approximately 670 repertoires, and about 12 million of those chains were shared by two or more donors. To remove PCR and sequencing errors, raw reads were error-corrected and collapsed into unique sequences using a nearest-neighbor algorithm that merged closely related sequences. To assign V, D and J gene segments, CDR3 sequences were aligned to IMGT reference sequences. For a sequence to be retained, a match of at least six nucleotides to both a V gene segment and a J gene segment was required. A rearrangement was called productive if the CDR3 had no stop codons and remained in frame with V and J, and every other rearrangement was called non-productive. Following IMGT convention, CDR3 was defined as the stretch from the second conserved V-encoded cysteine to the conserved J-encoded phenylalanine. The earlier analysis of 587 of the donors excluded sequences that lacked an unambiguous match to a single V gene segment. An earlier analysis of several hundred of the donors called V segments functional above 56.7% productive rearrangements and segregating when the between-donor standard deviation exceeded 5%. To diagnose cytomegalovirus status from the catalog of TCR beta chain sequences, a statistical classification framework was built. V and J gene assignment, in a later analysis, came from comparing TCR nucleotide sequences with IMGT/GENE-DB human TR gene sequences. The TCRdist pipeline was used in a later analysis to assign CDR3 sequences and most-parsimonious VDJ recombination scenarios. In a later analysis, each TCR beta chain was defined by its CDR3 amino acid sequence together with its V-gene family, and reads lacking a unique V-gene family were excluded. In a later analysis, 500 to 700 highly shared, low-generation-probability nucleotide sequences were removed to address suspected cross-contamination and a sequencing artifact. For each public chain, a later analysis derived a clonal expansion index from normalized ranks of inferred template counts within each repertoire. In a later analysis, generation probabilities were computed using a VDJ recombination model fitted to out-of-frame rearrangements, and the results were checked against IGoR. In a later analysis, hypergeometric tests were used to score TCR-TCR, TCR-HLA and TCR-CMV co-occurrence, with a repertoire-size bias correction applied to TCR pairs. A later analysis estimated false discovery rates by permuting HLA or CMV assignments 20 times. In a later analysis, co-occurring TCRs were grouped using DBSCAN, and TCRdist sequence similarity was added for clustering within HLA-allele-positive subsets. For co-occurrence clustering, repertoires with fewer than 30,000 or more than 120,000 public chains were excluded, along with roughly 5 repertoires with anomalous nucleotide sharing. TCRdb took this table from immuneACCESS and kept in-frame rearrangements with V and J called. Such tables lack part of the clones; where checked against another copy, unresolved V genes explain under half of the gap, and the rest is unexplained. V and J calls and clone size are given by that table; D and trimming were obtained from the DNA. The sample includes about 150,000 clones, with approximately 79% observed a single time. The leading ten clones occupy roughly 2.9% of the sample.

This TCR came from a woman in her twenties or thirties in good health and CMV-seronegative. This chain is built from TRBV7-8 and TRBJ1-1, with an unclear D gene assignment. Sequencing was performed on PBMCs. The DNA sequence follows: TGTGCCAGCAGCCCGGGAGAGTACACTGAAGCTTTCTTT. Its coded protein is CASSPGEYTEAFF.